Listed below are T cell receptor beta chains from one sample, sequenced in a study of early T cells in non-severe SARS-CoV-2 infection. TCRdb reanalysed the 5' RACE reads using MiXCR and keeps one entry per CDR3 protein. The data show about 87,000 distinct CDR3 sequences, with 11% to 15% seen just once and around 5.8% held by the top ten. Sequencing was carried out using whole blood. The receptors come from an adult who was a healthcare worker with PCR-confirmed SARS-CoV-2 infection or an uninfected control (not recorded which). Each CDR3 is given with its conserved first and last residue. The D gene is left open where the match is weak. For some rows the clone size is stated as once, few or many, or as a class when expanded; others skip it.

>TRBV7-9|few|TRBJ1-2|TRBD1
CASSSQGVPYKNYGYTF
TGTGCCAGCAGCTCCCAGGGGGTCCCGTATAAGAACTATGGCTACACCTTC
>TRBV5-1|-|TRBJ1-4|-
CASSSDQGGVITNEKLFF
TGCGCCAGCAGCTCGGATCAGGGAGGAGTAATCACTAATGAAAAACTGTTTTTT
>TRBV6-5|-|TRBJ2-7|TRBD1
CASTRGTDTYEQYF
TGTGCCAGCACAAGGGGGACAGATACCTACGAGCAGTACTTC
>TRBV3-1|few|TRBJ2-3|TRBD2
CASSQDSGLVGDTQYF
TGTGCCAGCAGCCAAGATTCGGGACTAGTAGGTGATACGCAGTATTTT
>TRBV2|many|TRBJ2-3|TRBD1
CASSPGQGGTDTQYF
TGTGCCAGCAGCCCGGGGCAGGGGGGCACAGATACGCAGTATTTT
>TRBV10-3|many|TRBJ2-5|TRBD1
CAISESPDRAQETQYF
TGTGCCATCAGTGAGTCCCCGGACAGGGCCCAAGAGACCCAGTACTTC
>TRBV7-3|many|TRBJ2-1|TRBD2
CASSPAGGIGNEQFF
TGTGCCAGCAGCCCGGCGGGGGGTATCGGCAATGAGCAGTTCTTC
>TRBV6-5|few|TRBJ1-1|-
CASSYSSQNTEAFF
TGTGCCAGCAGTTACTCGTCTCAGAACACTGAAGCTTTCTTT
>TRBV12-3/TRBV12-4|few|TRBJ2-7|TRBD1
CASSTGQISPQYF
TGTGCCAGTAGTACGGGACAGATTTCGCCGCAGTACTTC
>TRBV6-2/TRBV6-3|few|TRBJ2-3|-
CASSYSPGRTSSTDTQYF
TGTGCCAGCAGTTACTCACCCGGACGGACGAGTAGCACAGATACGCAGTATTTT
>TRBV29-1|few|TRBJ2-1|-
CSANDREQFF
TGCAGCGCAAACGACAGGGAGCAGTTCTTC
>TRBV7-2|-|TRBJ1-2|-
CASSSTINYGYTF
TGTGCCAGCAGCTCAACAATCAACTATGGCTACACCTTC
>TRBV7-2|few|TRBJ2-1|TRBD2
CASSLVAAGGTF
TGTGCCAGCAGCTTAGTTGCGGCGGGGGGGACCTTC
>TRBV10-3|many|TRBJ1-6|-
CAITGSYNSPLHF
TGTGCCATCACAGGTTCCTATAATTCACCCCTCCACTTT
>TRBV5-5|few|TRBJ1-2|TRBD1
CASTVRQGLPYGYTF
TGTGCCAGCACCGTAAGACAGGGCCTTCCCTATGGCTACACCTTC
>TRBV3-1|few|TRBJ1-5|-
CASSQQPGSHQPQHF
TGTGCCAGCAGCCAACAACCGGGGAGCCATCAGCCCCAGCATTTT
>TRBV12-3/TRBV12-4|-|TRBJ2-7|TRBD1
CASSSPRDRGYEQYF
TGTGCCAGCAGTTCCCCCAGGGACAGGGGATACGAGCAGTACTTC
>TRBV13|few|TRBJ2-7|-
CASSLPGFEQYF
TGTGCCAGCAGCTTGCCAGGGTTCGAGCAGTACTTC